What follows are 15 T cell receptor beta chains derived from one specimen sequenced in a study of identical twins (TCRdb year 2016). Library method: 5' RACE. The instrument was an Illumina HiSeq 2000. TCRdb trimmed the raw reads at Q25, called clones with MiXCR and kept productive beta chains. Each entry is one CDR3 protein sequence, shown with its most common DNA and genes. This sample holds around 470,000 distinct CDR3 sequences; approximately 15% were observed only once. The top ten constitute 0.5% to 0.65% of the sample. Another study also made use of these data, one on yellow fever vaccine responses in identical twins.

The sample comprised CD4+ T cells sorted from blood. The receptors derive from a woman aged 18 to 35 in good health.

This clonotype was picked up a small number of times. The chain carries TRBV19 and TRBJ2-1; a weak D match, TRBD1 (7 bases). CDR3 size: 15 residues. The germline V and J ends were trimmed by 2 bases and 4 bases, with 12 bases remaining between them. CDR1 and CDR2 (germline): LNHDA, SQIVND (reference sequence). The CDR3 spells CASSISAGQYNEQFF. In nucleotides, the CDR3 is TGTGCCAGTAGTATATCCGCGGGACAGTACAATGAGCAGTTCTTC.

The V gene is TRBV20-1, the J gene TRBJ2-5; TRBD2 matches 10 bases. This CDR3 region has 12 residues. Germline lookup yields CDR1 DFQATT and CDR2 SNEGSKA (reference sequence). After removal of 6 bases from V and 5 bases from J, the junction contained 3 bases not matched to a gene. The chain's CDR3 is CSAQTSGETQYF. The CDR3 bases are TGCAGTGCCCAGACTAGCGGGGAGACCCAGTACTTC.

This clonotype was observed a few times. The rearrangement links TRBV4-2 to TRBJ2-3; the match to TRBD2 covers 14 bases. Germline lookup yields CDR1 LGHNA and CDR2 YNFKEQ. This CDR3 spans 19 amino acids. V trimming: 1 base; J trimming: 4 bases; junction bases outside the gene matches: 10. DNA of the CDR3: TGTGCCAGCAGCCAAGGCTCAGAGAAGGGACTAGCGGGAGCAGATACGCAGTATTTT. It translates to CASSQGSEKGLAGADTQYF.

This sequence joins TRBV6-5 and TRBJ2-5; 11 nucleotides align to TRBD2. The V segment lost 2 bases and the J segment 4 bases; nucleotides outside the gene matches: 6. CDR3 length: 16 residues. Germline CDR1 and CDR2: MNHEY and SVGAGI. CDR3 bases: TGTGCCAGCAGTTACGAACTAGCGGGGGCTGGAGAGACCCAGTACTTC. Encoded protein: CASSYELAGAGETQYF.

V is TRBV6-2 or TRBV6-3 and J is TRBJ2-1, with 9 bases that match TRBD1. Per the germline V gene, CDR1 is MNHEY and CDR2 is SVGEGT. V lost 6 bases and J lost 6; bases outside the gene matches: 6. This CDR3 spans 14 amino acids. The CDR3: CASRSPGQGNEQFF. CDR3 DNA sequence: TGTGCCAGCAGATCCCCGGGACAGGGCAATGAGCAGTTCTTC.

The chain couples TRBV24-1 to TRBJ2-1; D possibly uses TRBD1 or TRBD2 (5 bases each). This CDR3 has 15 amino acids. Germline CDR1 and CDR2: KGHDR and SFDVKD. Trimming left V 0 bases short and J 9 bases short, with 14 bases between. CDR3 nucleotides: TGTGCCACCAGTGATTTGCGTACGGTGGGGACTGAGCAGTTCTTC. Amino acids: CATSDLRTVGTEQFF.

This clonotype was counted only a few times. The chain recombines TRBV7-8 with TRBJ2-5; TRBD1 agrees at 7 bases. V trimming: 5 bases; J trimming: 5 bases; junction bases outside the gene matches: 11. The V gene's germline CDR1 is SGHVS and CDR2 FQNEAQ. This CDR3 is 15 amino acids long. The CDR3: CASSIVGGIGETQYF. The CDR3 region has the DNA TGTGCCAGCAGCATCGTAGGGGGCATCGGCGAGACCCAGTACTTC.

This chain connects TRBV2 to TRBJ2-7; D tentatively reads TRBD1 or TRBD2 (5 bases each). V lost 6 bases, J lost 3 bases, and 21 bases lay in between. Per germline, CDR1 SNHLY and CDR2 FYNNEI. The length of the CDR3 is 16 residues. In nucleotides, the CDR3 is TGTGCCAGCAGGCCGGCGAGGGGACGGGAATTCTACGAGCAGTACTTC. It codes for CASRPARGREFYEQYF.

This clonotype has more than one count but fewer than ten. The chain combines TRBV7-2 with TRBJ2-5; the D gene is possibly TRBD1 (6 bases). Trimming pared 4 bases from V and 5 bases from J, leaving 17 bases between. This CDR3 has 15 amino acids. The germline CDR1 and CDR2 sequences are SGHTA and FQGNSA. The CDR3 DNA sequence: TGTGCCAGCAGCTCGTACAGGGAGAGGTCGGAGACCCAGTACTTC. Translating gives CASSSYRERSETQYF.

The CDR3 spells CASSQDLTRYNEQFF. The DNA for the CDR3 is TGTGCCAGCAGCCAAGATCTAACCAGGTACAATGAGCAGTTCTTC. The V call is TRBV3-1, the J call TRBJ2-1; D call uncertain. CDR3 length: 15 residues. V lost 0 bases and J 4 bases, leaving 10 bases between the germline ends. Germline V gene lookup returns CDR1 LGHDT and CDR2 YNNKEL (reference sequence).

The rearrangement links TRBV5-1 to TRBJ2-7, with D perhaps assigned TRBD1 or TRBD2 (5 bases each). V lost 1 base, J lost 2 bases, and 13 bases lay in between. Germline CDR1 and CDR2: SGHRS and YFSETQ. CDR3 length: 15 residues. CDR3 protein: CASSLNGAATYEQYF. The CDR3 DNA reads as TGCGCCAGCAGCTTGAACGGGGCAGCCACCTACGAGCAGTACTTC.

This clonotype was observed at least ten times. The chain joins TRBV5-1 to TRBJ2-1; 10 bases map to TRBD1. Germline CDR1 reads SGHRS; CDR2 reads YFSETQ. Losses at the gene ends were 0 bases for V and 6 bases for J; bases not matched to a gene: 3. The CDR3 extends over 15 amino acids. The CDR3 DNA reads as TGCGCCAGCAGCTTGGCCGGGACAGGGGCCAATGAGCAGTTCTTC. Translating it yields CASSLAGTGANEQFF.

The gene calls are TRBV12-3 or TRBV12-4 and TRBJ2-1; 8 bases line up with TRBD2. This CDR3 contains 13 residues. Trimming removed 6 bases from V and 5 bases from J; junction bases left unmatched: 3. This CDR3 is CASSPSGHNEQFF. The CDR3 bases are TGTGCCAGCAGCCCTAGCGGGCACAATGAGCAGTTCTTC.

This clonotype was counted at least ten times. The chain joins TRBV2 to TRBJ2-1; weak D call: TRBD1 (7 bases). The CDR3 length is 15 residues. Trimming left V 6 bases short and J 3 bases short, with 15 bases between. Germline lookup yields CDR1 SNHLY and CDR2 FYNNEI. The CDR3 loop is CASRRGAGGYNEQFF. The CDR3 DNA reads TGTGCCAGCAGGAGGGGGGCAGGGGGCTACAATGAGCAGTTCTTC.

This clonotype was observed a handful of times. This chain joins TRBV24-1 and TRBJ2-3; 10 bases map to TRBD1. The junction had 5 bases not matched to a gene; V was cut back by 2 bases and J by 4 bases. CDR1 is KGHDR and CDR2 is SFDVKD in the germline V gene. The length of the CDR3 is 16 residues. CDR3 residues: CATSDSGTGVADTQYF. CDR3 nucleotides: TGTGCCACCAGTGATTCCGGGACAGGGGTCGCAGATACGCAGTATTTT.